This entry lists 10 T cell receptor beta chains sequenced from one sample in a study of blood T cell repertoires in COVID-19. Sequencing used immunoSEQ multiplex PCR; TCRdb keeps in-frame clones, though not all of them. The table shows approximately 70,000 clones, with roughly 80% occurring only once. Sequencing was carried out using peripheral blood. These receptors all come from a man aged 70-80 years who had recovered from COVID-19.

The genes are TRBV19 and TRBJ2-5; 8 nucleotides line up with TRBD2. The CDR3 extends over 17 amino acids. Germline-derived CDR1 and CDR2 are LNHDA and SQIVND (reference sequence). J was trimmed by 2 bases and V by 3 bases; bases with no gene match: 11. CDR3 sequence: CASSILGAGAGQETQYF. The CDR3 DNA reads as TGTGCCAGTAGTATTTTGGGAGCGGGGGCTGGGCAAGAGACCCAGTACTTC. Full variable domain (remainder filled in from reference TRBV19 and TRBJ2-5): DGGITQSPKYLFRKEGQNVTLSCEQNLNHDAMYWYRQDPGQGLRLIYYSQIVNDFQKGDIAEGYSVSREKKESFPLTVTSAQKNPTAFYLCASSILGAGAGQETQYFGPGTRLLVL.

This CDR3 is CASSYGQNNYGYTF. The CDR3 DNA reads as TGTGCCAGCAGTTACGGGCAGAACAACTATGGCTACACCTTC. The chain couples TRBV6-2 or TRBV6-3 to TRBJ1-2; D not resolved. The CDR3 loop spans 14 amino acids. The germline gives CDR1 MNHEY, CDR2 SVGEGT. V lost 2 bases, J lost 2 bases, and 9 bases lay in between.

The rearrangement links TRBV7-3 to TRBJ2-3; D remains ambiguous. Germline CDR1 reads SGHTA; CDR2 reads FQGTGA. CDR3 size: 15 residues. Trimming took off 2 bases at V and 1 base at J, with 10 bases between the two ends. This CDR3 reads CASSLGRHRTDTQYF. In DNA form, the CDR3 reads TGTGCCAGCAGCTTAGGGCGACATCGCACAGATACGCAGTATTTT.

The CDR3 nucleotides are TGTGCCTGGAGTGTCCTAGGACAGGGAGAGCCCACTGAAGCTTTCTTT. Translating gives CAWSVLGQGEPTEAFF. The rearrangement joins TRBV30 to TRBJ1-1; 8 bases align to TRBD1. CDR3 length equals 16 residues. Germline CDR1 and CDR2: GTSNPN and SVGIG (reference sequence). V dropped 0 bases and J dropped 4; count of bases not matched to a gene: 10.

The rearrangement joins TRBV5-6 to TRBJ2-7; weak D call: TRBD2 (5 bases). The V end lost 4 bases, the J end lost 0 bases, and 17 bases lay between the germline ends. The CDR3 totals 16 residues. Per germline, CDR1 SGHDT and CDR2 YYEEEE. CDR3 bases: TGTGCCAGCAGCCTCCAAGGACTGGGAAGCTCCTACGAGCAGTACTTC. It translates to CASSLQGLGSSYEQYF. The full variable domain, in which reference TRBV5-6 and TRBJ2-7 provide the parts outside the CDR3, is DAGVTQSPTHLIKTRGQQVTLRCSPKSGHDTVSWYQQALGQGPQFIFQYYEEEERQRGNFPDRFSGHQFPNYSSELNVNALLLGDSALYLCASSLQGLGSSYEQYFGPGTRLTVT.

The sample holds a few counts of this clone. The V call is TRBV28, the J call TRBJ2-2, with 10 bases identical to TRBD2. The germline CDR1 and CDR2 sequences are MDHEN and SYDVKM. J gave up 6 bases and V 1 base, and 5 bases lay outside the gene matches. This CDR3 has 16 residues. Here the CDR3 DNA reads TGTGCCAGCAGTTTATCTCGGGGACTAGCGTCCGGGGAGCTGTTTTTT. It yields the protein CASSLSRGLASGELFF.

J is TRBJ1-5 and V is TRBV12-3 or TRBV12-4, with D unresolved. This CDR3 region has 12 residues. Trimming took 7 bases from V and 1 from J, leaving 5 bases between them. CDR3 bases: TGTGCCAGCACTGTAAGCAATCAGCCCCAGCATTTT. It specifies CASTVSNQPQHF.

The chain uses TRBV2 and TRBJ1-5; D possibly corresponds to TRBD1 (6 bases). Germline CDR1 reads SNHLY; CDR2 reads FYNNEI. Deletions cut 6 bases from V and 4 bases from J, with 22 bases between. The CDR3 sequence is 17 residues long. In nucleotides, the CDR3 is TGTGCCAGCAGCAAAGATACAGGGACAAGAGTAAATCAGCCCCAGCATTTT. It codes for CASSKDTGTRVNQPQHF.

The V and J genes are TRBV3-1 (or the pseudogene TRBV3-2) and TRBJ1-2; 8 bases line up with TRBD1. This CDR3 has 13 residues. After removal of 2 bases from V and 4 bases from J, the junction contained 0 bases not matched to a gene. Germline assignment: CDR1 LGHDT and CDR2 YNNKEL (reference sequence). As DNA, the CDR3 is TGTGCCAGCAGCCAAACAGGGGGCTATGGCTACACCTTC. It is translated as CASSQTGGYGYTF.

The V and J genes are TRBV5-4 and TRBJ1-1; D gene unclear. Trimming left V 3 bases short and J 4 bases short, with 13 bases between. Germline V gene sequence: CDR1 SGHNT, CDR2 YYREEE (reference sequence). This CDR3 is built from 14 residues. The CDR3 bases are TGTGCCAGCAGCTGGTCGCGCAGGCCCACTGAAGCTTTCTTT. Protein sequence: CASSWSRRPTEAFF. Filled out from reference TRBV5-4 and TRBJ1-1, the complete variable domain reads ETGVTQSPTHLIKTRGQQVTLRCSSQSGHNTVSWYQQALGQGPQFIFQYYREEENGRGNFPPRFSGLQFPNYSSELNVNALELDDSALYLCASSWSRRPTEAFFGQGTRLTVV.